The text below deals with one T cell receptor (beta chain). RNA transcripts served as the template for amplifying TCR beta CDR3 regions. TCR CDR3 underwent first-round RT-PCR with the HTBI primer set. From the multiplex PCR reads, TCRdb called clonotypes with MiXCR, one entry per CDR3 protein. The table has roughly 520,000 distinct CDR3 sequences, roughly a quarter seen once. These data come from a study of T cells in Graves' hyperthyroidism and ophthalmopathy. Pregnant or lactating patients were excluded, as were those with uncontrolled infection or other autoimmune disease. Sequenced: blood. The sequence was obtained from a woman aged 25 to 45 with Graves' ophthalmopathy.

The CDR3 DNA reads TGTGCCAGCAGCTTGGGCCCTTGGGATCTCGGGGAGCTGTTTTTT. Translated, it gives CASSLGPWDLGELFF. This chain links TRBV7-2 with TRBJ2-2; no clear D. Germline values: CDR1 SGHTA, CDR2 FQGNSA. The V end lost 3 bases, the J end lost 7 bases, and 15 bases lay between the germline ends. This CDR3 is built from 15 residues.